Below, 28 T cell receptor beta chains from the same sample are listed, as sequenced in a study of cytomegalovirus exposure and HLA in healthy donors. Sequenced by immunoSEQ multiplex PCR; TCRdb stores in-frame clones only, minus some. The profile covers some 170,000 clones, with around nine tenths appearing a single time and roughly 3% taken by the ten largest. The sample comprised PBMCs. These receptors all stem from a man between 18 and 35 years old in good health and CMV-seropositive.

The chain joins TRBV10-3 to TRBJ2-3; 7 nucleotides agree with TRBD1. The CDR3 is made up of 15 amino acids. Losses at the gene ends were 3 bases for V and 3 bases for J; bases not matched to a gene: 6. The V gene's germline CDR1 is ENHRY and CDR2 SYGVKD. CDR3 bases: TGTGCCATCAGTGAAGGGGGCCCCCGAACAGATACGCAGTATTTT. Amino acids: CAISEGGPRTDTQYF.

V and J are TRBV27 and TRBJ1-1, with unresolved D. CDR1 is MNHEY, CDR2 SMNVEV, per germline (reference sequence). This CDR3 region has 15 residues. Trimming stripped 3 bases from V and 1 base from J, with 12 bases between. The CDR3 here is CASSFFGGKNTEAFF. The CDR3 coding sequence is TGTGCCAGCAGTTTTTTCGGAGGGAAGAACACTGAAGCTTTCTTT.

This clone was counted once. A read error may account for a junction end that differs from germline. CDR3: CASTNSHEQYF. CDR3 DNA sequence: TGTGCCAGCACCAACTCCCACGAGCAGTACTTC. J is TRBJ2-7 and V is TRBV28; D uncertain. The CDR3 is made up of 11 amino acids. The V gene's germline CDR1 is MDHEN and CDR2 SYDVKM.

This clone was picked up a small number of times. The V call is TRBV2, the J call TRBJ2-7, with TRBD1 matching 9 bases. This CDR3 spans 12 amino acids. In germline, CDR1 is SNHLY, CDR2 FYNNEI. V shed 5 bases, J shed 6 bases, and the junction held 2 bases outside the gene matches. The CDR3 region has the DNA TGTGCCAGCAGTACAGGGGGCATCGAGCAGTACTTC. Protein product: CASSTGGIEQYF. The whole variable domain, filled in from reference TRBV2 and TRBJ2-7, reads EPEVTQTPSHQVTQMGQEVILRCVPISNHLYFYWYRQILGQKVEFLVSFYNNEISEKSEIFDDQFSVERPDGSNFTLKIRSTKLEDSAMYFCASSTGGIEQYFGPGTRLTVT.

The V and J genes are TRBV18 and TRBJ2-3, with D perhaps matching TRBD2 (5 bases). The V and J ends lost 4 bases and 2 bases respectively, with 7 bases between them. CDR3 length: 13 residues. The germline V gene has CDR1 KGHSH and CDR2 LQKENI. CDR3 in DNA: TGTGCCAGCTCACAGGGAGTCACAGATACGCAGTATTTT. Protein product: CASSQGVTDTQYF. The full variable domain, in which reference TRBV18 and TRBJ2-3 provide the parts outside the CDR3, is NAGVMQNPRHLVRRRGQEARLRCSPMKGHSHVYWYRQLPEEGLKFMVYLQKENIIDESGMPKERFSAEFPKEGPSILRIQQVVRGDSAAYFCASSQGVTDTQYFGPGTRLTVL.

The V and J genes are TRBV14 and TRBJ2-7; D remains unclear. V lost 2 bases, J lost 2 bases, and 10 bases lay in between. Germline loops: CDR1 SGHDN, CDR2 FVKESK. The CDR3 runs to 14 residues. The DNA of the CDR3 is TGTGCCAGCAGCCAAATCCTAGTGCCCTACGAGCAGTACTTC. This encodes CASSQILVPYEQYF.

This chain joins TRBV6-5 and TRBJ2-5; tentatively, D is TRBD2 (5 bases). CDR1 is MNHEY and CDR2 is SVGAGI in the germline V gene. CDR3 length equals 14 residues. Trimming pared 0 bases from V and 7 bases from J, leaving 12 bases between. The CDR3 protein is CASSYSTQAGTQYF. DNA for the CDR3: TGTGCCAGCAGTTACTCGACCCAGGCGGGGACCCAGTACTTC.

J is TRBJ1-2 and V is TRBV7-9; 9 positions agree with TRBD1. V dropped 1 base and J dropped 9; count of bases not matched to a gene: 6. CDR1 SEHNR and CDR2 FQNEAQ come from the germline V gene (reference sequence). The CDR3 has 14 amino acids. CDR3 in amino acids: CASSLETTGGRYTF. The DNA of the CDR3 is TGTGCCAGCAGCTTAGAGACGACAGGGGGACGCTACACCTTC.

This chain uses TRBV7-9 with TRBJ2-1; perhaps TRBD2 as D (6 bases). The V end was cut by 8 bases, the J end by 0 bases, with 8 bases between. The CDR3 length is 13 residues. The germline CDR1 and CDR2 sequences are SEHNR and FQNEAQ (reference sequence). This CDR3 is CASSEGSYNEQFF. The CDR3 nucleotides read TGTGCCAGCTCGGAGGGCTCCTACAATGAGCAGTTCTTC.

The CDR3 protein is CASSLEEREPTDTQYF. CDR3 in DNA: TGCGCCAGCAGCTTGGAGGAGCGGGAGCCCACAGATACGCAGTATTTT. The chain joins TRBV5-1 to TRBJ2-3; TRBD2 matches 8 bases. The trim removed 0 bases at V and 2 bases at J, leaving 5 bases unmatched. The CDR3 contains 16 residues. Germline-derived CDR1 and CDR2 are SGHRS and YFSETQ.

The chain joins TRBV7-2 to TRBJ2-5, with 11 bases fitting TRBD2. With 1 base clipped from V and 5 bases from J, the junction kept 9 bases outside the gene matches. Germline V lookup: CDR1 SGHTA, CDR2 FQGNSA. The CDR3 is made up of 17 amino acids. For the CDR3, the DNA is TGTGCCAGCAGCTTAGGACTAGCGGGGCGGTATAGGGAGACCCAGTACTTC. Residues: CASSLGLAGRYRETQYF.

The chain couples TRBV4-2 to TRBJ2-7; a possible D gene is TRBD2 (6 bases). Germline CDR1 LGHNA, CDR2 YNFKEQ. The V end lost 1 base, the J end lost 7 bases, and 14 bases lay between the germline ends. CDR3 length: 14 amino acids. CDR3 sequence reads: CASSQVGGGKEQYF. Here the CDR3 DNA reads TGTGCCAGCAGCCAAGTGGGAGGTGGAAAGGAGCAGTACTTC.

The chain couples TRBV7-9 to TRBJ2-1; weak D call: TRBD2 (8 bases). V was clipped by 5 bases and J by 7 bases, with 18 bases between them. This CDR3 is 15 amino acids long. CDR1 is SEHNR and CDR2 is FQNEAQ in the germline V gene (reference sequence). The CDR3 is CASSREGALGNEQFF. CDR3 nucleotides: TGTGCCAGCAGCCGGGAGGGGGCCCTCGGGAATGAGCAGTTCTTC.

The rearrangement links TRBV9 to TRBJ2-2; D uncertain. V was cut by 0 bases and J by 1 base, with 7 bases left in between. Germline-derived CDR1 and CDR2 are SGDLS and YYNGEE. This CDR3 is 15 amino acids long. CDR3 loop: CASSVGTRNTGELFF. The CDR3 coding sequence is TGTGCCAGCAGCGTAGGTACGAGGAACACCGGGGAGCTGTTTTTT.

CDR3 loop: CASSEGTHDQETQYF. The CDR3 region has the DNA TGTGCCAGCAGTGAGGGGACACACGATCAAGAGACCCAGTACTTC. V gene TRBV25-1 combines with J gene TRBJ2-5, with TRBD1 as a possible D gene (6 bases). Trimming removed 3 bases from V and 2 bases from J, with 13 bases in between. CDR3 length: 15 amino acids. CDR1 MGHDK and CDR2 SYGVNS come from the germline V gene.

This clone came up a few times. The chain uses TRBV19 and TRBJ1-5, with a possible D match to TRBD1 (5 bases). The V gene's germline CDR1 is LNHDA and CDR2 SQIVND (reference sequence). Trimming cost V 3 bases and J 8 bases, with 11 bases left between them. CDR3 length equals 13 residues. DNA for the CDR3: TGTGCCAGTAGTATTAGGGGATTTGAGCCCCAGCATTTT. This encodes CASSIRGFEPQHF.

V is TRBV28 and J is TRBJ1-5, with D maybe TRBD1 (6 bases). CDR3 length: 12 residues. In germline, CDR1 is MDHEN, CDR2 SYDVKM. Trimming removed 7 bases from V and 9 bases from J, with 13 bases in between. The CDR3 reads CASKDSLRPQHF. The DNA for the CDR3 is TGTGCCAGCAAGGACAGTTTAAGGCCCCAGCATTTT.

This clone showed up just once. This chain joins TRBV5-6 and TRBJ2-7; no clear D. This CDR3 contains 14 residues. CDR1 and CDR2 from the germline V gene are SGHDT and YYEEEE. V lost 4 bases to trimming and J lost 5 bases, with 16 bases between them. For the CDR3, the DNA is TGTGCCAGCAGCCTCGGTGCAGGAATAGACGAGCAGTACTTC. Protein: CASSLGAGIDEQYF.

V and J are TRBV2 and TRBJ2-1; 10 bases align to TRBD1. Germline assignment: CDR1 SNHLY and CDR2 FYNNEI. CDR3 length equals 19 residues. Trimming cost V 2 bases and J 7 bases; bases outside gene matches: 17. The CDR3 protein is CASSETLTRTGGVWNEQFF. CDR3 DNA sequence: TGTGCCAGCAGTGAAACCCTTACTCGGACAGGGGGAGTTTGGAATGAGCAGTTCTTC.

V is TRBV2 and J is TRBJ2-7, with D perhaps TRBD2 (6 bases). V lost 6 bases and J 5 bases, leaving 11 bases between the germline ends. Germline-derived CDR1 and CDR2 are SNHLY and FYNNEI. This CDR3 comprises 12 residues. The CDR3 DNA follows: TGTGCCAGCAGGGGGGGTTCCCACGAGCAGTACTTC. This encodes CASRGGSHEQYF.

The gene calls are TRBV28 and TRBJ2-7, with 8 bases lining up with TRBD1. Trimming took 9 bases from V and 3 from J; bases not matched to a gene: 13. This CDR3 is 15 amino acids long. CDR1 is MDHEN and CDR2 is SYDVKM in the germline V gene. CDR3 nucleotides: TGTGCCAGTACCCCCCCCGGGACAGGTTACTACGAGCAGTACTTC. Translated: CASTPPGTGYYEQYF. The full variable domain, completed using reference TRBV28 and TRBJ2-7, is DVKVTQSSRYLVKRTGEKVFLECVQDMDHENMFWYRQDPGLGLRLIYFSYDVKMKEKGDIPEGYSVSREKKERFSLILESASTNQTSMYLCASTPPGTGYYEQYFGPGTRLTVT.

This chain's CDR3 is CASSLDLSGGELFF. The CDR3 DNA reads as TGTGCCAGCAGCTTGGATCTGAGTGGCGGGGAGCTGTTTTTT. The V and J genes are TRBV5-4 and TRBJ2-2; D gene unclear. Germline CDR1 is SGHNT and CDR2 is YYREEE (reference sequence). Trimming removed 0 bases from V and 7 bases from J, with 10 bases in between. This CDR3 has 14 amino acids.

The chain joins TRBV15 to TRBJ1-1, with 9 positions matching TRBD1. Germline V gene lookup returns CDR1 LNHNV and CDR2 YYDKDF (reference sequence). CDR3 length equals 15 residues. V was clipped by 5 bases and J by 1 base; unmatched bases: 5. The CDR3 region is CATSGTGGRNTEAFF. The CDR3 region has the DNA TGTGCCACCAGCGGTACAGGGGGCCGGAACACTGAAGCTTTCTTT.

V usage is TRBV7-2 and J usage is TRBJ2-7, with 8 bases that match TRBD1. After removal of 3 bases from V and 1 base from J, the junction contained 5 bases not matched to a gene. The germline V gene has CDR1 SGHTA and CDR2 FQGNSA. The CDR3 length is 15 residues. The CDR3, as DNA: TGTGCCAGCAGCTTGCGACAGGGGTTGTCCTACGAGCAGTACTTC. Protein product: CASSLRQGLSYEQYF.

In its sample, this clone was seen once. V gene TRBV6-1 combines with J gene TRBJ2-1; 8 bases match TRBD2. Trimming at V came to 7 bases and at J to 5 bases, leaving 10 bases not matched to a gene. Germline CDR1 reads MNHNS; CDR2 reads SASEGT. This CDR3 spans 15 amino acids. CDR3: CASKAGARGNNEQFF. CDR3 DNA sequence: TGTGCCAGCAAAGCGGGAGCTCGGGGAAACAATGAGCAGTTCTTC.

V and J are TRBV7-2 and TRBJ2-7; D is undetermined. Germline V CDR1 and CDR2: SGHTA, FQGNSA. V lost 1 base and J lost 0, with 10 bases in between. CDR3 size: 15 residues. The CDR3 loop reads CASSLGSSNSYEQYF. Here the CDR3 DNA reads TGTGCCAGCAGCTTAGGATCCAGTAACTCCTACGAGCAGTACTTC.

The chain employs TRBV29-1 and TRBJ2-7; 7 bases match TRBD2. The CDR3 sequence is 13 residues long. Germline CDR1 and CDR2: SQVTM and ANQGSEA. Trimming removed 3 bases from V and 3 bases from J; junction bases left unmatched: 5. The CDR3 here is CSVEGGNSYEQYF. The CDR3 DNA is TGCAGCGTTGAGGGAGGGAACAGCTACGAGCAGTACTTC.

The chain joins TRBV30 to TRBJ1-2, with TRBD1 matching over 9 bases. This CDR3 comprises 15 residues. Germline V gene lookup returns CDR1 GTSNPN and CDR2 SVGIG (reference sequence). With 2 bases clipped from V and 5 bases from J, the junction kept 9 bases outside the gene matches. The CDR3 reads CAWSRPGQGRYGYTF. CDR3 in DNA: TGTGCCTGGAGTCGACCGGGACAGGGTCGGTATGGCTACACCTTC.